What follows are 19 T cell receptor beta chains derived from one specimen sequenced in a study of blood T cell repertoires in COVID-19. Some clones are missing from TCRdb's copy, which holds only in-frame ones; the method was immunoSEQ multiplex PCR. The repertoire holds 100,000 to 110,000 clones, with around four fifths as singletons. The sequenced sample was peripheral blood. The receptors here all came from a woman aged 70-85 years with acute or convalescent COVID-19.

The chain combines TRBV5-1 with TRBJ2-7; TRBD1 matches 9 bases. The CDR3 loop spans 15 amino acids. Germline V gives CDR1 SGHRS, CDR2 YFSETQ. V lost 4 bases and J lost 5; bases outside the gene matches: 10. This CDR3 is CASSGTGTGTHEQYF. CDR3 nucleotide sequence: TGCGCCAGCAGCGGAACCGGGACAGGGACCCACGAGCAGTACTTC.

A single count supports this clone. The gene calls are TRBV5-1 and TRBJ1-2, with D perhaps TRBD1 (5 bases). Germline CDR1 is SGHRS and CDR2 is YFSETQ. The CDR3 contains 15 residues. V dropped 2 bases and J dropped 5 bases, with 16 bases sitting between them. The CDR3 loop is CASSFDSRVEYGYTF. CDR3 nucleotide sequence: TGCGCCAGCAGCTTTGATAGCAGGGTAGAGTATGGCTACACCTTC.

The chain combines TRBV6-6 with TRBJ2-5, with D unclear. This CDR3 is built from 12 residues. The ends were cut back, 8 bases at V and 2 bases at J, with 9 bases in the middle. Germline CDR1 is MNHNY and CDR2 is SVGAGI (reference sequence). This CDR3 reads CASGGNQETQYF. Here the CDR3 DNA reads TGTGCCAGCGGCGGCAATCAAGAGACCCAGTACTTC.

CDR3: CSASSGTGPLGDYNEQFF. The CDR3 bases are TGCAGTGCTAGTTCCGGGACAGGTCCCCTCGGGGACTACAATGAGCAGTTCTTC. The genes are TRBV20-1 and TRBJ2-1, with 8 bases identical to TRBD1. There are 18 residues in the CDR3. V trimming: 3 bases; J trimming: 3 bases; junction bases outside the gene matches: 16. The germline gives CDR1 DFQATT, CDR2 SNEGSKA (reference sequence).

The V and J genes are TRBV11-2 and TRBJ2-1, with TRBD1 identical over 10 bases. Germline V gives CDR1 SGHAT, CDR2 FQNNGV. This CDR3 comprises 14 residues. V lost 8 bases and J lost 5; bases outside the gene matches: 6. CDR3 amino acids: CASGQDRGNNEQFF. The CDR3 DNA follows: TGTGCCAGCGGCCAGGACAGGGGGAACAATGAGCAGTTCTTC. The whole variable domain, remainder taken from reference TRBV11-2 and TRBJ2-1, is EAGVAQSPRYKIIEKRQSVAFWCNPISGHATLYWYQQILGQGPKLLIQFQNNGVVDDSQLPKDRFSAERLKGVDSTLKIQPAKLEDSAVYLCASGQDRGNNEQFFGPGTRLTVL.

This clone has a single count. This sequence joins TRBV12-3 or TRBV12-4 and TRBJ2-3; 8 bases are shared with TRBD2. The ends lost 6 bases at V and 4 bases at J; junction bases unmatched: 3. This CDR3 region has 13 residues. CDR3: CASRRGLADTQYF. The CDR3 DNA reads TGTGCCAGCAGGAGGGGACTAGCAGATACGCAGTATTTT.

This chain joins TRBV28 and TRBJ2-3, with 7 nucleotides matching TRBD1. CDR1 MDHEN and CDR2 SYDVKM come from the germline V gene. The CDR3 is 14 residues long. J lost 4 bases, V lost 5 bases, and 6 bases had no gene match. In DNA form, the CDR3 reads TGTGCCAGCAGTAATCTCCAGGGGGCAGATACGCAGTATTTT. It translates to CASSNLQGADTQYF.

The V gene is TRBV15, the J gene TRBJ1-3; TRBD1 agrees at 8 bases. The CDR3 runs to 17 residues. Germline lookup yields CDR1 LNHNV and CDR2 YYDKDF (reference sequence). V lost 2 bases and J lost 7; bases outside the gene matches: 13. This chain's CDR3 is CATSRSGPGQVGNTIYF. In nucleotides, the CDR3 is TGTGCCACCAGCAGATCGGGACCGGGACAGGTGGGGAACACCATATATTTT. The variable domain in full, with the rest retrieved from reference TRBV15 and TRBJ1-3, is DAMVIQNPRYQVTQFGKPVTLSCSQTLNHNVMYWYQQKSSQAPKLLFHYYDKDFNNEADTPDNFQSRRPNTSFCFLDIRSPGLGDTAMYLCATSRSGPGQVGNTIYFGEGSWLTVV.

The genes are TRBV18 and TRBJ1-5, with D possibly being TRBD1 (5 bases). The germline V gene encodes CDR1 KGHSH and CDR2 LQKENI. This CDR3 has 13 residues. Trimming took 1 base from V and 4 from J, leaving 5 bases between them. In nucleotides, the CDR3 is TGTGCCAGCTCACCACAGGGGAATCAGCCCCAGCATTTT. This gives the protein CASSPQGNQPQHF.

The chain has TRBV30 and TRBJ1-1, with TRBD1 as a possible D gene (6 bases). Deletions cut 6 bases from V and 1 base from J, with 9 bases between. The CDR3 length is 12 residues. Germline V gene data show CDR1 as GTSNPN and CDR2 as SVGIG (reference sequence). The chain's CDR3 is CACNRANTEAFF. DNA for the CDR3: TGTGCCTGCAACAGGGCGAACACTGAAGCTTTCTTT.

The chain recombines TRBV19 with TRBJ1-5, with D tentatively TRBD1 (5 bases). The CDR3 runs 17 residues. The V end lost 6 bases, the J end lost 1 base, and 19 bases lay between the germline ends. The V gene's germline CDR1 is LNHDA and CDR2 SQIVND (reference sequence). The CDR3 sequence is CASRATRGAFSNQPQHF. As DNA, the CDR3 is TGTGCCAGTAGGGCCACAAGGGGCGCTTTCAGCAATCAGCCCCAGCATTTT.

The rearrangement joins TRBV6-1 to TRBJ1-1; D remains ambiguous. The germline V and J ends were trimmed by 3 bases and 1 base, with 9 bases remaining between them. Germline values: CDR1 MNHNS, CDR2 SASEGT. This CDR3 is built from 14 residues. The CDR3 DNA is TGTGCCAGCAGTGAGACTGCGGGGAACACTGAAGCTTTCTTT. Its translation: CASSETAGNTEAFF.

This chain connects TRBV12-5 to TRBJ1-5; TRBD1 matches at 9 bases. V lost 3 bases, J lost 7 bases, and 10 bases stayed unmatched. The germline V gene has CDR1 LGHNT and CDR2 FRNRAP. The CDR3 contains 16 residues. CDR3 in amino acids: CASGLRAGTGTQPQHF. Here the CDR3 DNA reads TGTGCTAGTGGTTTAAGGGCCGGGACAGGGACCCAGCCCCAGCATTTT.

The count of this clone is one. The chain uses TRBV5-1 and TRBJ2-5; 9 bases are a match to TRBD1. The CDR3 covers 14 residues. Germline CDR1 SGHRS, CDR2 YFSETQ. V gave up 2 bases and J gave up 3 bases; unmatched junction bases: 2. The CDR3 spells CASSLTGGEETQYF. The CDR3 DNA follows: TGCGCCAGCAGCTTAACAGGGGGCGAAGAGACCCAGTACTTC.

The V call is TRBV6-6, the J call TRBJ1-1, with a weak D call TRBD1 (6 bases). Trimming removed 5 bases at V and 2 bases at J, with 9 bases between. The CDR3 extends over 13 amino acids. Germline CDR1 and CDR2: MNHNY and SVGAGI (reference sequence). The CDR3 DNA reads TGTGCCAGCAGTCAACAGGGAAACACTGAAGCTTTCTTT. It is translated as CASSQQGNTEAFF.

This clone appeared a single time. The chain employs TRBV30 and TRBJ1-4; 7 bases map to TRBD1. The V gene end was trimmed by 2 bases and the J gene end by 7 bases; junction bases not matched to a gene: 7. Per the germline V gene, CDR1 is GTSNPN and CDR2 is SVGIG (reference sequence). CDR3 length: 14 amino acids. This chain's CDR3 is CAWSRGTAAEKLFF. CDR3 bases: TGTGCCTGGAGTCGCGGGACAGCCGCTGAAAAACTGTTTTTT.

This clone was seen at least ten times. The chain combines TRBV9 with TRBJ2-7; TRBD2 is a possible D gene (5 bases). V was shortened by 0 bases and J by 3 bases, with 13 bases between the two germline ends. The CDR3 runs to 15 residues. Germline loops: CDR1 SGDLS, CDR2 YYNGEE. This CDR3 reads CASSVDGIRGYEQYF. CDR3 nucleotide sequence: TGTGCCAGCAGCGTAGATGGAATACGGGGCTACGAGCAGTACTTC.

This chain connects TRBV30 to TRBJ2-7; no firm D call. V lost 1 base and J lost 0, with 10 bases in between. The germline gives CDR1 GTSNPN, CDR2 SVGIG (reference sequence). This CDR3 has 14 residues. The CDR3 protein is CAWSGHSSSYEQYF. The CDR3 bases are TGTGCCTGGAGTGGACATAGTTCCTCCTACGAGCAGTACTTC.

V usage is TRBV11-2 and J usage is TRBJ2-5, with 12 bases matching TRBD2. Germline CDR1 reads SGHAT; CDR2 reads FQNNGV. With V trimmed by 1 base and J by 5 bases, 5 bases remained unmatched. The length of the CDR3 is 16 residues. In DNA form, the CDR3 reads TGTGCCAGCAGCTTAGGCCAGGGACTAGCGGGCGAGACCCAGTACTTC. Its protein product is CASSLGQGLAGETQYF.